This TCR beta chain was found in a study of technical replicates of blood from several donors. Sequencing was performed with immunoSEQ multiplex PCR; in TCRdb, only in-frame clones are kept and a portion is missing. The sample contains more than 65,000 clones, roughly 96% of which appear only once. Germline lookup yields CDR1 SSHAT and CDR2 FNYEAQ (reference sequence). The CDR3 totals 14 residues. As to this clone: The junction shows a germline mismatch at one end, possibly a read error.

This TCR was sampled from a human donor in good health. The gene calls are TRBV7-7 and TRBJ2-5; 10 bases fit TRBD1. The specimen sequenced was T cells isolated from PBMCs. The CDR3 bases are TGTGCTAGCAGCTTGACAGGGGGCGAAGAGACCCAGTACTTC. Its protein is CASSLTGGEETQYF.